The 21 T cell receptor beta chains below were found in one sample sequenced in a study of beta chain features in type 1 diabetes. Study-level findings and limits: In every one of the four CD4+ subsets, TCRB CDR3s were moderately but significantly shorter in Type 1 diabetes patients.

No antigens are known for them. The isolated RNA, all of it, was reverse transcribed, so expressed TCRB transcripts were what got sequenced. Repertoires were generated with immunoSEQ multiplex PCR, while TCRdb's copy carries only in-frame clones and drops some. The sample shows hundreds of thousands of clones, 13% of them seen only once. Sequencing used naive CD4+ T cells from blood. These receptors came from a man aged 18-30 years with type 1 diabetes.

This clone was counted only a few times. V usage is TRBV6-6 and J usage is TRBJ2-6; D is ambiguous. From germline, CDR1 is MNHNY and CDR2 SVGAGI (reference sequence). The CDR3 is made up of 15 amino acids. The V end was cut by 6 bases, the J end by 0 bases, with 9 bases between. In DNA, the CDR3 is TGTGCCAGCAGGACGGCCTCCTCTGGGGCCAACGTCCTGACTTTC. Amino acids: CASRTASSGANVLTF.

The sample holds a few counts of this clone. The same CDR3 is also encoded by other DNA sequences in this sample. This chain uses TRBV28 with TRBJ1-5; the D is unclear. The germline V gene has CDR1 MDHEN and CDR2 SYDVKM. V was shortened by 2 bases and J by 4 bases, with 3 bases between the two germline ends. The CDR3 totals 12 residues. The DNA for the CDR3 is TGTGCCAGCAGTTTAGCGAATCAGCCCCAGCATTTT. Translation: CASSLANQPQHF.

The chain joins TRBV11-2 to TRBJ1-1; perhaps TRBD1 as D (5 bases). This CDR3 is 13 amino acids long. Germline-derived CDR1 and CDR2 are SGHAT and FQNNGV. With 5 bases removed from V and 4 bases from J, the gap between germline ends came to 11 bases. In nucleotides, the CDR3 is TGTGCCAGCAGCCCGAATGGGGGCACTGAAGCTTTCTTT. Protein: CASSPNGGTEAFF.

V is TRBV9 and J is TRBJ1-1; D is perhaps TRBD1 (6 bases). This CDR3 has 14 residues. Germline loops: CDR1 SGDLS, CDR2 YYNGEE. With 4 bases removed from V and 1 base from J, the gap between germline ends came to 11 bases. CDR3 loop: CASSLTTGNTEAFF. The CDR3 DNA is TGTGCCAGCAGCTTAACGACAGGGAACACTGAAGCTTTCTTT.

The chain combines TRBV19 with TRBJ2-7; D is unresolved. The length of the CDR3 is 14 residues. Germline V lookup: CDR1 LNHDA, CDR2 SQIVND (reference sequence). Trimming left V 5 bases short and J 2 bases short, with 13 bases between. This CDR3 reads CASSRVGQTYEQYF. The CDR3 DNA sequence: TGTGCCAGTAGTCGGGTAGGCCAGACCTACGAGCAGTACTTC.

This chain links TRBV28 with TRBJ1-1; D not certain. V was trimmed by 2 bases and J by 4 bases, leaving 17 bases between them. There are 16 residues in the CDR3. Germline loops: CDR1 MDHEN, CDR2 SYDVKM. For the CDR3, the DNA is TGTGCCAGCAGTTTACTATTACAGATCGTAAGCACTGAAGCTTTCTTT. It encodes CASSLLLQIVSTEAFF.

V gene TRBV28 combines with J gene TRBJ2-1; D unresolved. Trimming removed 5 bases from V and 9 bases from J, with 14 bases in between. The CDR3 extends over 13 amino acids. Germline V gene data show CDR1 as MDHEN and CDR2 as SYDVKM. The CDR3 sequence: CASSGTASSEQFF. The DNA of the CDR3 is TGTGCCAGCAGTGGAACAGCCTCGAGTGAGCAGTTCTTC.

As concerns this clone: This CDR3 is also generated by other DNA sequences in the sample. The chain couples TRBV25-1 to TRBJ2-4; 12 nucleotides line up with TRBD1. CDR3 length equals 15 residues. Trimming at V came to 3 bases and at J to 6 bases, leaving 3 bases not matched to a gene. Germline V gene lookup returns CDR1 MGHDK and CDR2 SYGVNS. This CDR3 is CASSDGTGGGNIQYF. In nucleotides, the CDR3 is TGTGCCAGCAGTGACGGGACAGGGGGCGGAAACATTCAGTACTTC.

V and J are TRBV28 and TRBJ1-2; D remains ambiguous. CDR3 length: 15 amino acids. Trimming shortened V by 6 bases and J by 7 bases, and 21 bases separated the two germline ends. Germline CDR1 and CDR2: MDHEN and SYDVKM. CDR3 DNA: TGTGCCAGCAGCCCTGGTGGGAGGGCAACTGGTGGCTACACCTTC. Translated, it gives CASSPGGRATGGYTF.

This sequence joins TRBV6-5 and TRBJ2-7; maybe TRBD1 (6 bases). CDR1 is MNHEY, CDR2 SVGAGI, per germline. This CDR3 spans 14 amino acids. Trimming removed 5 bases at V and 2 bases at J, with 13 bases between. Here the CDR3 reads CASSTYREPYEQYF. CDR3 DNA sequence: TGTGCCAGCAGTACCTACAGGGAGCCCTACGAGCAGTACTTC.

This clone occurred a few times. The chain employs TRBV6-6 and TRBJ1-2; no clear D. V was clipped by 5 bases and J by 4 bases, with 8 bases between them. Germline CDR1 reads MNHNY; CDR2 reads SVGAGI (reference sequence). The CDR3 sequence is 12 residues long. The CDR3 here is CASSTTPYGYTF. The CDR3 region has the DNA TGTGCCAGCAGTACCACGCCCTATGGCTACACCTTC.

This CDR3 reads CASSKQQQSSRGYTF. CDR3 bases: TGTGCCAGCAGCAAACAGCAGCAGAGCTCGAGGGGCTACACCTTC. The chain joins TRBV7-2 to TRBJ1-2; D uncertain. V lost 5 bases to trimming and J lost 8 bases, with 21 bases between them. This CDR3 is 15 amino acids long. The germline gives CDR1 SGHTA, CDR2 FQGNSA.

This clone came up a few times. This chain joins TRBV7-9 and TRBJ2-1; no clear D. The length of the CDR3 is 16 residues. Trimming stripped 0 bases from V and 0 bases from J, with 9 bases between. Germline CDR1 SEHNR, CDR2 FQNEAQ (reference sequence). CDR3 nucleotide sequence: TGTGCCAGCAGCTTAGCGGCAGAAAGCTCCTACAATGAGCAGTTCTTC. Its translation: CASSLAAESSYNEQFF.

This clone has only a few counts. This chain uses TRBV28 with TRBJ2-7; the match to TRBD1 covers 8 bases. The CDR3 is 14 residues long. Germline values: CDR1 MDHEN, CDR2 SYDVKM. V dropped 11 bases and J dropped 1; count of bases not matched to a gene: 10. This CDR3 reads CAGCRQGNSYEQYF. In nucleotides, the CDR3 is TGTGCCGGATGCAGACAGGGGAATTCCTACGAGCAGTACTTC.

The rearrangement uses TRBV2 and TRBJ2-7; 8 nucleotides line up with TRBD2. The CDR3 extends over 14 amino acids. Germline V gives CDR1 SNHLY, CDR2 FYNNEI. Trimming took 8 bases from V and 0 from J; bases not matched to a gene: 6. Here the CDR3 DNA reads TGTGCCAGCCTCGGAGGGACTAGCTCCTACGAGCAGTACTTC. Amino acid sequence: CASLGGTSSYEQYF.

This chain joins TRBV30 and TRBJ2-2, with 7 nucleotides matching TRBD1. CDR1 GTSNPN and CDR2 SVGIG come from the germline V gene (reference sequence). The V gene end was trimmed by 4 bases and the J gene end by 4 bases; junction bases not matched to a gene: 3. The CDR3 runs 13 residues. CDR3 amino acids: CAWTGQATGELFF. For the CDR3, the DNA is TGTGCCTGGACCGGACAGGCCACCGGGGAGCTGTTTTTT.

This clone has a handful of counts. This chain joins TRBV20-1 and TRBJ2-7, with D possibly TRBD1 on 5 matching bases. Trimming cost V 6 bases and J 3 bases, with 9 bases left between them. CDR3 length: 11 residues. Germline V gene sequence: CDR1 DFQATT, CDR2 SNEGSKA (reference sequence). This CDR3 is CSATTDYEQYF. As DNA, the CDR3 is TGCAGTGCAACGACAGACTACGAGCAGTACTTC.

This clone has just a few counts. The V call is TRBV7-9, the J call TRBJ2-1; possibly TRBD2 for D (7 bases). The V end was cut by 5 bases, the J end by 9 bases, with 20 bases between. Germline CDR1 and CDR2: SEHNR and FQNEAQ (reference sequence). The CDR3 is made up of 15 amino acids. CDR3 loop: CASSPRGGPVSEQFF. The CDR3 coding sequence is TGTGCCAGCAGCCCGAGGGGGGGACCCGTAAGTGAGCAGTTCTTC. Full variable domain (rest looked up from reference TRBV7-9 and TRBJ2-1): DTGVSQNPRHKITKRGQNVTFRCDPISEHNRLYWYRQTLGQGPEFLTYFQNEAQLEKSRLLSDRFSAERPKGSFSTLEIQRTEQGDSAMYLCASSPRGGPVSEQFFGPGTRLTVL.

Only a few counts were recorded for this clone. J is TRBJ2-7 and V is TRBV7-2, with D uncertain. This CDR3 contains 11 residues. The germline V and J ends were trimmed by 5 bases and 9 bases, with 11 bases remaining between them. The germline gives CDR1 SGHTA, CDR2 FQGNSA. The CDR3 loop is CASSPSVLQYF. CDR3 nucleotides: TGTGCCAGCAGCCCGTCCGTTCTGCAGTACTTC.

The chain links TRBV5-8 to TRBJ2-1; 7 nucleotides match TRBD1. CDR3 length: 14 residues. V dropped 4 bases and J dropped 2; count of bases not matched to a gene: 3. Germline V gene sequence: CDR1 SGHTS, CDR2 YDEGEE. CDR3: CASSPGTAYNEQFF. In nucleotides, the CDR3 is TGTGCCAGCAGCCCAGGGACAGCCTACAATGAGCAGTTCTTC.

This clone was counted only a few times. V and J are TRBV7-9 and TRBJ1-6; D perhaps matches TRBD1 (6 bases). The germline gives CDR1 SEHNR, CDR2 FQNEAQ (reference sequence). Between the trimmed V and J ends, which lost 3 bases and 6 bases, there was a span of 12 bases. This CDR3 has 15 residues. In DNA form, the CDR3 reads TGTGCCAGCAGCTTCGACAGGTCGGGTAATTCACCCCTCCACTTT. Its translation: CASSFDRSGNSPLHF.